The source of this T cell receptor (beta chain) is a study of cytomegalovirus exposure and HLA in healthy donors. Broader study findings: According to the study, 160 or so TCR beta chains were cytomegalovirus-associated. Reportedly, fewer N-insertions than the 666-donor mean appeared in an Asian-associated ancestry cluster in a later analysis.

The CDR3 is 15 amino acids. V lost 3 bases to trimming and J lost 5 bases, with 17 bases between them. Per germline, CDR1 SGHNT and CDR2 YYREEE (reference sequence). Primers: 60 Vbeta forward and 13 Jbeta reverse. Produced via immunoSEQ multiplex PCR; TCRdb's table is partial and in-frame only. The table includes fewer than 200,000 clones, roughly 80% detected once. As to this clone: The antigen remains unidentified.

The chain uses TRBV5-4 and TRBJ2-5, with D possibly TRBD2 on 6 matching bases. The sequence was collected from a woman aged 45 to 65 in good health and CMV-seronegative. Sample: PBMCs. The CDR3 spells CASSYPTGSQETQYF. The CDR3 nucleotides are TGTGCCAGCAGCTACCCAACCGGGAGCCAGGAGACCCAGTACTTC. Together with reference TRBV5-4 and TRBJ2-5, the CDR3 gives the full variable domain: ETGVTQSPTHLIKTRGQQVTLRCSSQSGHNTVSWYQQALGQGPQFIFQYYREEENGRGNFPPRFSGLQFPNYSSELNVNALELDDSALYLCASSYPTGSQETQYFGPGTRLLVL.